One and the same sample provided the 29 T cell receptor beta chains below, sequenced in a study of shared clonotypes between healthy human individuals (dated by TCRdb to the early 2020s). Libraries were constructed by the immunoSEQ multiplex PCR assay. Not all clones reach the TCRdb copy of this immuneACCESS table, which keeps in-frame sequences only. Checked studies attribute under half of the gap to unresolved V genes and leave the rest unexplained. Present in this sample are roughly 520,000 clones, about 96% of which were seen just once. The ten largest account for under 0.065% of the sample. The source material was naive CD4+ T cells sorted from blood. In light of the paper, this sample's cell subset or site label describes: CD45RA+ positively selected. Source of these receptors: a woman in her thirties in good health.

V and J are TRBV18 and TRBJ2-1; no reliable D call. V was cut by 2 bases and J by 2 bases, with 4 bases left in between. CDR3 length: 13 amino acids. Germline lookup yields CDR1 KGHSH and CDR2 LQKENI. In nucleotides, the CDR3 is TGTGCCAGCTCACCAGGGGCCTACAATGAGCAGTTCTTC. Translated, it gives CASSPGAYNEQFF. The variable domain in full, with the rest retrieved from reference TRBV18 and TRBJ2-1, is NAGVMQNPRHLVRRRGQEARLRCSPMKGHSHVYWYRQLPEEGLKFMVYLQKENIIDESGMPKERFSAEFPKEGPSILRIQQVVRGDSAAYFCASSPGAYNEQFFGPGTRLTVL.

V usage is TRBV11-2 and J usage is TRBJ2-2; unclear D gene. The CDR3 has 15 residues. V lost 6 bases and J lost 6, with 17 bases in between. Germline loops: CDR1 SGHAT, CDR2 FQNNGV. This chain's CDR3 is CASSSVQLSPGELFF. CDR3 nucleotide sequence: TGTGCCAGCAGTTCGGTACAGCTTTCTCCCGGGGAGCTGTTTTTT.

The chain recombines TRBV6-5 with TRBJ1-2, with D hard to call. Germline V CDR1 and CDR2: MNHEY, SVGAGI. V was trimmed by 0 bases and J by 7 bases, leaving 12 bases between them. This CDR3 region has 14 residues. This CDR3 is CASSYSRRERGYTF. The CDR3 DNA reads as TGTGCCAGCAGTTACTCCCGGAGAGAGCGTGGCTACACCTTC.

This clone was detected once. J is TRBJ2-7 and V is TRBV28; D ambiguous. V was cut by 8 bases and J by 3 bases, with 17 bases left in between. Germline loops: CDR1 MDHEN, CDR2 SYDVKM. There are 14 residues in the CDR3. In nucleotides, the CDR3 is TGTGCCAGCCGCCCCGGAGATCTGAGCTACGAGCAGTACTTC. Amino acids: CASRPGDLSYEQYF.

V usage is TRBV7-9 and J usage is TRBJ2-3, with TRBD2 identical over 10 bases. The CDR3 has 16 residues. Trimming took 6 bases from V and 4 from J; bases not matched to a gene: 10. The germline V gene has CDR1 SEHNR and CDR2 FQNEAQ (reference sequence). CDR3 loop: CASRPAGLAASDTQYF. The CDR3 bases are TGTGCCAGCAGGCCGGCCGGACTAGCGGCCTCAGATACGCAGTATTTT.

The chain combines TRBV19 with TRBJ2-1; a weak D match, TRBD2 (5 bases). Per germline, CDR1 LNHDA and CDR2 SQIVND (reference sequence). Trimming pared 2 bases from V and 4 bases from J, leaving 15 bases between. The CDR3 sequence is 16 residues long. CDR3 region: CASSIMGSEGYNEQFF. CDR3 coding DNA: TGTGCCAGTAGTATAATGGGCTCAGAGGGATACAATGAGCAGTTCTTC.

Note on this clone: This same CDR3 is encoded by further DNA sequences in the sample. The CDR3 nucleotides read TGTGCCAGCAGTTCCGGGACAGGCAACACTGAAGCTTTCTTT. Protein product: CASSSGTGNTEAFF. The chain has TRBV28 and TRBJ1-1; 8 nucleotides agree with TRBD1. The V gene's germline CDR1 is MDHEN and CDR2 SYDVKM. V was pared by 4 bases and J by 2 bases, with 3 bases of the junction left unmatched. The CDR3 is 14 amino acids. The full variable domain, with the rest looked up from reference TRBV28 and TRBJ1-1, is DVKVTQSSRYLVKRTGEKVFLECVQDMDHENMFWYRQDPGLGLRLIYFSYDVKMKEKGDIPEGYSVSREKKERFSLILESASTNQTSMYLCASSSGTGNTEAFFGQGTRLTVV.

This clone appeared a single time. The CDR3 DNA sequence: TGCGCCAGCAGTCAACCCCCTTTAGGCCGTGAAGCTTTCTTT. It translates to CASSQPPLGREAFF. This rearrangement joins TRBV23-1 to TRBJ1-1; D call uncertain. TRBV23-1 is an open reading frame, and its role is uncertain. V gave up 2 bases and J gave up 7 bases, with 14 bases separating them. The CDR3 is 14 residues long.

This sequence joins TRBV6-5 and TRBJ2-5; D is undetermined. CDR1 is MNHEY, CDR2 SVGAGI, per germline. The CDR3 length is 15 residues. V was pared by 2 bases and J by 5 bases, with 15 bases between. DNA for the CDR3: TGTGCCAGCAGTTACATGCGAAGGCCTCGGGAGACCCAGTACTTC. The encoded protein is CASSYMRRPRETQYF.

This clone was detected only once. The chain joins TRBV4-2 to TRBJ1-4; no firm D call. Trimming took off 0 bases at V and 1 base at J, with 6 bases between the two ends. The CDR3 extends over 15 amino acids. In germline, CDR1 is LGHNA, CDR2 YNFKEQ. The CDR3 is CASSQDSVTNEKLFF. DNA for the CDR3: TGTGCCAGCAGCCAAGATTCTGTAACTAATGAAAAACTGTTTTTT.

Here the CDR3 DNA reads TGCGCCAGCAGCGGAATAGCGGGAGGGCCCTACGAGCAGTACTTC. It codes for CASSGIAGGPYEQYF. V gene TRBV5-1 combines with J gene TRBJ2-7, with TRBD2 matching over 11 bases. Germline V lookup: CDR1 SGHRS, CDR2 YFSETQ. The J segment lost 2 bases and the V segment lost 4 bases, leaving 5 bases of the junction unmatched. The CDR3 totals 15 residues.

The rearrangement uses TRBV5-8 and TRBJ1-6; tentative D call: TRBD1 (6 bases). CDR1 and CDR2 (germline): SGHTS, YDEGEE. Trimming cost V 4 bases and J 7 bases, with 15 bases left between them. The CDR3 sequence is 15 residues long. CDR3 region: CASSQQGIWNSPLHF. Written as DNA, the CDR3 is TGTGCCAGCAGCCAACAGGGAATCTGGAATTCACCCCTCCACTTT.

This chain joins TRBV30 and TRBJ2-7; weak D call: TRBD2 (5 bases). This CDR3 is built from 14 residues. The V end was cut by 0 bases, the J end by 0 bases, with 9 bases between. From germline, CDR1 is GTSNPN and CDR2 SVGIG (reference sequence). The CDR3 is CAWSVRGFSYEQYF. The CDR3 bases are TGTGCCTGGAGTGTACGGGGATTCTCCTACGAGCAGTACTTC.

J is TRBJ1-2 and V is TRBV4-2; no firm D call. Germline CDR1 and CDR2: LGHNA and YNFKEQ. This CDR3 has 15 amino acids. Trimming removed 3 bases at V and 3 bases at J, with 14 bases between. This chain's CDR3 is CASSHLEPRDYGYTF. The CDR3 DNA reads as TGTGCCAGCAGCCACCTCGAACCCCGCGACTATGGCTACACCTTC.

V is TRBV5-8 and J is TRBJ1-3, with D possibly being TRBD1 (6 bases). Deletions cut 2 bases from V and 4 bases from J, with 16 bases between. The CDR3 covers 16 residues. Germline-derived CDR1 and CDR2 are SGHTS and YDEGEE. The CDR3 reads CASSFRFGGTGNTIYF. The CDR3 nucleotides read TGTGCCAGCAGCTTCCGATTTGGGGGGACAGGAAACACCATATATTTT.

J is TRBJ1-2 and V is TRBV29-1; tentatively, D is TRBD1 (5 bases). In germline, CDR1 is SQVTM, CDR2 ANQGSEA. The CDR3 consists of 17 residues. Trimming stripped 1 base from V and 7 bases from J, with 25 bases between. The CDR3 DNA sequence: TGCAGCGTTGAAGGAGTAAATAGGATGGGAGGGGAACTTGGCTACACCTTC. Translated: CSVEGVNRMGGELGYTF.

Comment on this clone: The sample carries other DNA sequences with the same CDR3. This sequence joins TRBV28 and TRBJ2-1; no reliable D call. Trimming removed 3 bases from V and 0 bases from J, with 9 bases in between. The CDR3 consists of 15 residues. Germline CDR1 MDHEN, CDR2 SYDVKM. The CDR3 here is CASSFPGSSYNEQFF. CDR3 bases: TGTGCCAGCAGTTTCCCTGGAAGCTCCTACAATGAGCAGTTCTTC.

The rearrangement uses TRBV6-5 and TRBJ1-3; TRBD1 is a possible D gene (6 bases). CDR1 is MNHEY, CDR2 SVGAGI, per germline. V was clipped by 0 bases and J by 0 bases, with 9 bases between them. There are 16 residues in the CDR3. CDR3 DNA: TGTGCCAGCAGTTACTCAGGGGACAACTCTGGAAACACCATATATTTT. As protein: CASSYSGDNSGNTIYF.

This sequence joins TRBV6-6 and TRBJ2-1; 7 nucleotides line up with TRBD1. Germline lookup yields CDR1 MNHNY and CDR2 SVGAGI (reference sequence). The CDR3 is 15 residues long. V shed 6 bases, J shed 15 bases, and the junction held 20 bases outside the gene matches. The CDR3 nucleotides read TGTGCCAGCAGCCCGACAGGGAGAACCAGCGCCAGGGGGTTCTTC. It codes for CASSPTGRTSARGFF.

This clone was observed a single time. The J gene is TRBJ2-2, the V gene TRBV4-2, with TRBD1 matching over 11 bases. Germline V lookup: CDR1 LGHNA, CDR2 YNFKEQ. There are 16 residues in the CDR3. Trimming at V came to 4 bases and at J to 5 bases, leaving 6 bases not matched to a gene. DNA of the CDR3: TGTGCCAGCAGCCCAACCGGGACAGGGGGGACCGGGGAGCTGTTTTTT. As protein: CASSPTGTGGTGELFF.

J is TRBJ1-1 and V is TRBV11-2; D gene uncertain. The V end was cut by 1 base, the J end by 3 bases, with 6 bases between. The V gene's germline CDR1 is SGHAT and CDR2 FQNNGV. The CDR3 has 13 residues. The chain's CDR3 is CASSLVVYTEAFF. As DNA, the CDR3 is TGTGCCAGCAGCTTAGTAGTGTACACTGAAGCTTTCTTT.

The genes are TRBV15 and TRBJ2-6; unclear D gene. Trimming pared 5 bases from V and 0 bases from J, leaving 11 bases between. Germline V CDR1 and CDR2: LNHNV, YYDKDF (reference sequence). The CDR3 runs to 16 residues. The CDR3 spells CATSSASRSGANVLTF. CDR3 in DNA: TGTGCCACCAGCTCGGCGTCCCGCTCTGGGGCCAACGTCCTGACTTTC.

The genes are TRBV11-2 and TRBJ1-2; possible D gene TRBD1, 5 bases. Germline lookup yields CDR1 SGHAT and CDR2 FQNNGV. The CDR3 spans 15 residues. The V end was cut by 5 bases, the J end by 0 bases, with 13 bases between. This chain's CDR3 is CASSGQLLANYGYTF. The CDR3 bases are TGTGCCAGCAGCGGACAACTCCTAGCTAACTATGGCTACACCTTC.

This chain connects TRBV25-1 to TRBJ2-2, with D possibly TRBD2 on 7 matching bases. V lost 5 bases, J lost 4 bases, and 20 bases lay in between. This CDR3 has 17 residues. Germline CDR1 reads MGHDK; CDR2 reads SYGVNS. DNA for the CDR3: TGTGCCAGCAGTCCAAACCCCCGGGGGGCGGGCACCGGGGAGCTGTTTTTT. Encoded protein: CASSPNPRGAGTGELFF.

The chain employs TRBV5-4 and TRBJ1-1; 7 nucleotides align to TRBD1. Germline trimming cut 4 bases from V and 3 bases from J; bases unmatched to any gene: 3. Per the germline V gene, CDR1 is SGHNT and CDR2 is YYREEE (reference sequence). The CDR3 runs 13 residues. In nucleotides, the CDR3 is TGTGCCAGCAGCCCCGACAGGGACACTGAAGCTTTCTTT. Protein: CASSPDRDTEAFF. Full variable domain (remainder filled in from reference TRBV5-4 and TRBJ1-1): ETGVTQSPTHLIKTRGQQVTLRCSSQSGHNTVSWYQQALGQGPQFIFQYYREEENGRGNFPPRFSGLQFPNYSSELNVNALELDDSALYLCASSPDRDTEAFFGQGTRLTVV.

The genes are TRBV6-6 and TRBJ1-3; D is undetermined. Germline CDR1 is MNHNY and CDR2 is SVGAGI (reference sequence). Trimming left V 5 bases short and J 8 bases short, with 13 bases between. This CDR3 has 13 residues. This CDR3 is CASSTLHGDTIYF. The CDR3 coding sequence is TGTGCCAGCAGTACGCTACATGGGGACACCATATATTTT.

V gene TRBV2 combines with J gene TRBJ2-7, with D maybe TRBD2 (5 bases). The CDR3 consists of 18 residues. Germline V gives CDR1 SNHLY, CDR2 FYNNEI. The ends were cut back, 0 bases at V and 3 bases at J, with 21 bases in the middle. The CDR3 nucleotides are TGTGCCAGCAGTGAAGCGCCGATTCCCGGACTCCCGATCTACGAGCAGTACTTC. Amino acid sequence: CASSEAPIPGLPIYEQYF.

The V call is TRBV7-9, the J call TRBJ2-3; 8 nucleotides match TRBD2. Germline CDR1 reads SEHNR; CDR2 reads FQNEAQ (reference sequence). The CDR3 contains 18 residues. Trimming cost V 3 bases and J 6 bases; bases outside gene matches: 17. This CDR3 reads CASSFSTKSGLVLDTQYF. Here the CDR3 DNA reads TGTGCCAGCAGCTTTAGCACGAAGTCGGGACTAGTTCTGGATACGCAGTATTTT. Based on the CDR3 plus reference TRBV7-9 and TRBJ2-3, the full variable domain is DTGVSQNPRHKITKRGQNVTFRCDPISEHNRLYWYRQTLGQGPEFLTYFQNEAQLEKSRLLSDRFSAERPKGSFSTLEIQRTEQGDSAMYLCASSFSTKSGLVLDTQYFGPGTRLTVL.

The CDR3 protein is CASSQEVSGSSYNEQFF. For the CDR3, the DNA is TGTGCCAGCAGCCAAGAGGTTAGCGGGAGCTCCTACAATGAGCAGTTCTTC. The chain is built from TRBV4-2 and TRBJ2-1, with TRBD2 matching 9 bases. With 0 bases clipped from V and 0 bases from J, the junction kept 3 bases outside the gene matches. The CDR3 loop spans 17 amino acids. Looked up from germline, CDR1 is LGHNA and CDR2 is YNFKEQ.